This is a list of T cell receptor beta chains from one sample in a study of response to subunit inactivated influenza vaccine. TCRdb re-called the RT-PCR reads through MiXCR, storing one row per CDR3 protein. This repertoire shows hundreds of thousands of distinct CDR3 sequences, 25% found once; its top ten account for approximately 2%. Sample: CD4+ T cells sorted from PBMCs, taken roughly 5 days after vaccination. These receptor sequences come from a man aged 50-59 years who received an inactivated influenza vaccine. Both conserved end residues are part of each CDR3.

>TRBV4-2
CASSQGRRSEQFF
>TRBV10-2
CASSTLGRNGYTF
>TRBV12-5
CASGSTGANEQFF
>TRBV6-5
CASSYLGAQQTQYF
>TRBV13
CASSWGQRTGELFF
>TRBV7-8
CASSPRRGENNQPQHF
>TRBV7-2
CASSLASGEYNEQFF
>TRBV7-8
CAGSQIGRLYQETQYF
>TRBV7-2
CASSLRTSGPYEQYF
>TRBV20-1
CSARLGWAGELFF
>TRBV5-1
CASSSRDPTGELFF
>TRBV12-3/TRBV12-4
CASSFRDRGYQPQHF
>TRBV30
CAWRGGTDTQYF
>TRBV10-3
CAISELPGQGDTGELFF
>TRBV27
CASSLMSGLYNSPLHF
>TRBV10-3
CAIRASQGDEQFF
>TRBV6-2/TRBV6-3
CASTHITLNTEAFF
>TRBV6-2/TRBV6-3
CASKNPGTGLNQPQHF
>TRBV5-1
CASSLSAGGTDTQYF
>TRBV12-3/TRBV12-4
CASSDSGGNTIYF
>TRBV12-3/TRBV12-4
CASSFAQPPITGGPYNEQFF
>TRBV6-1
CASSPTGGRNTIYF
>TRBV3-1
CASSQDDLNSYNEQFF
>TRBV7-2
CASSLWQVRTDTQYF
>TRBV6-5
CASSYLDGSSYEQYF
>TRBV6-5
CASSYSKGTVTYEQYF
>TRBV18
CASSATGTGDSGANVLTF
>TRBV29-1
CSVGEPNNQKWGTGRHEQFF
>TRBV28
CASSTPGQGVNTEAFF
>TRBV24-1
CATSDLGRGGRDTQYF